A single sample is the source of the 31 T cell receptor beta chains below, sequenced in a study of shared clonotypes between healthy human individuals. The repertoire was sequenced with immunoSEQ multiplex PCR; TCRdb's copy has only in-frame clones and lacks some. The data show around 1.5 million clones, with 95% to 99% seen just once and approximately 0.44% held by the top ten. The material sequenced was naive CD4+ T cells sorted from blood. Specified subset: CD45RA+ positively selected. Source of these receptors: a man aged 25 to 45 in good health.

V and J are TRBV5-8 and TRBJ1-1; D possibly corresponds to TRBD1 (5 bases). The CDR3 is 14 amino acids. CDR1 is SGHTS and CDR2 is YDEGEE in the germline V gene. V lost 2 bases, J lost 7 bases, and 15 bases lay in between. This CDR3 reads CASSFDQGKNEAFF. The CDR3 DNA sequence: TGTGCCAGCAGCTTCGACCAGGGCAAAAATGAAGCTTTCTTT.

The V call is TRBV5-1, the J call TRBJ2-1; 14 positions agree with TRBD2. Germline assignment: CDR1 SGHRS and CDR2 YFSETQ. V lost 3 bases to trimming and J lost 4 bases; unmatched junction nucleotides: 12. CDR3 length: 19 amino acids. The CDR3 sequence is CASSSNPGLAGVEYNEQFF. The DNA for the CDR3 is TGCGCCAGCAGCTCAAACCCGGGACTAGCGGGAGTGGAGTACAATGAGCAGTTCTTC.

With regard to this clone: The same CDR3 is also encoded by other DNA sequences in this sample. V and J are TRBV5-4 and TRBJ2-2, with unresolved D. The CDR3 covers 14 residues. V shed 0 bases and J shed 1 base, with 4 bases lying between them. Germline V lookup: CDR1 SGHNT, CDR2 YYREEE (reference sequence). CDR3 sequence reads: CASSLGKNTGELFF. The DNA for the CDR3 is TGTGCCAGCAGCTTGGGAAAGAACACCGGGGAGCTGTTTTTT.

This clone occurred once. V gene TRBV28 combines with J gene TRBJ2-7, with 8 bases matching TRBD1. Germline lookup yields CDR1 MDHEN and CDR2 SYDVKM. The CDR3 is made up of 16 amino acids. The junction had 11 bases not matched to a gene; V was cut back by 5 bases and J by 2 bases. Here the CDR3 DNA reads TGTGCCAGCAGTGCGATCGGGACAGGAGATACCTACGAGCAGTACTTC. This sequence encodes CASSAIGTGDTYEQYF.

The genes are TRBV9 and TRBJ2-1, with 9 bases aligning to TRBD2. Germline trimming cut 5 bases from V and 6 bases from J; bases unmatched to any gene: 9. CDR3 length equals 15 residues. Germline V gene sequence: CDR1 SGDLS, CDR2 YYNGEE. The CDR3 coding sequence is TGTGCCAGCAGTGATAGCGGGAGAGACGGCAATGAGCAGTTCTTC. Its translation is CASSDSGRDGNEQFF.

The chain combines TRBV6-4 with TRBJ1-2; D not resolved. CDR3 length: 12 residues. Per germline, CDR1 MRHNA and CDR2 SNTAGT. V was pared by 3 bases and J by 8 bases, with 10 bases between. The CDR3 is CASSDPGRGYTF. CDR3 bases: TGTGCCAGCAGTGATCCGGGAAGGGGCTACACCTTC.

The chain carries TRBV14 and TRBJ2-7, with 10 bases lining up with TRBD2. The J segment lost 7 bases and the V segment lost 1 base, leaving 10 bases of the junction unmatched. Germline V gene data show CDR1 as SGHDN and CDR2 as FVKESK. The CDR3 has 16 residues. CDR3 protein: CASSQALLSSGSEQYF. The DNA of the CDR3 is TGTGCCAGCAGCCAAGCCCTTTTGTCTAGCGGGAGTGAGCAGTACTTC.

This chain's CDR3 is CASSSPGLGELFF. CDR3 in DNA: TGTGCCAGCAGCTCCCCCGGCCTAGGGGAGCTGTTTTTT. The chain carries TRBV7-3 and TRBJ2-2, with unresolved D. The CDR3 contains 13 residues. From germline, CDR1 is SGHTA and CDR2 FQGTGA. The V and J ends lost 4 bases and 8 bases respectively, with 11 bases between them.

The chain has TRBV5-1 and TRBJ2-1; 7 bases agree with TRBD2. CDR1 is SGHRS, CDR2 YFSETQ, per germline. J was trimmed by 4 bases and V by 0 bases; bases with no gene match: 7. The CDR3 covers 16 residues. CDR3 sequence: CASSLEVLALYNEQFF. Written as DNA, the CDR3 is TGCGCCAGCAGCTTGGAGGTACTAGCGCTATACAATGAGCAGTTCTTC.

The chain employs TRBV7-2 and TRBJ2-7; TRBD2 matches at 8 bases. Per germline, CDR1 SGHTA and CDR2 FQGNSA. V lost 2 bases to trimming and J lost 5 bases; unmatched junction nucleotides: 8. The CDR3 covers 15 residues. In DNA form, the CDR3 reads TGTGCCAGCAGCTTAACCCGGACTAGCTGGAACGAGCAGTACTTC. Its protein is CASSLTRTSWNEQYF.

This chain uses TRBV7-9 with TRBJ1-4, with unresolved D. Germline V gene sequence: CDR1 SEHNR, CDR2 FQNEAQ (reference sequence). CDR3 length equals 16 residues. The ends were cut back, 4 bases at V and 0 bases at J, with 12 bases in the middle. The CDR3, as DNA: TGTGCCAGCAGCTCGGAAAAGCAGGCAACTAATGAAAAACTGTTTTTT. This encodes CASSSEKQATNEKLFF.

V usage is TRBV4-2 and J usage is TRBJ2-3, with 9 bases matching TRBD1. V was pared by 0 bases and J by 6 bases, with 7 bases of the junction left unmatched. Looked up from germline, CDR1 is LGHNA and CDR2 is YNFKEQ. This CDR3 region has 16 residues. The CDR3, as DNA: TGTGCCAGCAGCCAAGACAAAGGACAGGGGAGGGATACGCAGTATTTT. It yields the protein CASSQDKGQGRDTQYF.

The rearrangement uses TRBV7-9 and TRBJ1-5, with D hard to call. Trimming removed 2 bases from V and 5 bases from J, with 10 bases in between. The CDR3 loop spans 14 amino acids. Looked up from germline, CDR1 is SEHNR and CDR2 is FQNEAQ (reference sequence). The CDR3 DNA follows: TGTGCCAGCAGCTTATCGGCAGGAGATCAGCCCCAGCATTTT. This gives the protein CASSLSAGDQPQHF.

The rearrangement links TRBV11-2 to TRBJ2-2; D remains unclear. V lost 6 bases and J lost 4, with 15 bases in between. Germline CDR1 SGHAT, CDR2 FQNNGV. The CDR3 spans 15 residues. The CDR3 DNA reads TGTGCCAGCAGAAGACCGGTGGAACCCACCGGGGAGCTGTTTTTT. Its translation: CASRRPVEPTGELFF.

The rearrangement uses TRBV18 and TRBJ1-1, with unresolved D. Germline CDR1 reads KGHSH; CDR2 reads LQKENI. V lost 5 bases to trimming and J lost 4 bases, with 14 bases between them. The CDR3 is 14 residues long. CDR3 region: CASSSKAGGTEAFF. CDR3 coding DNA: TGTGCCAGCTCATCGAAAGCGGGTGGCACTGAAGCTTTCTTT. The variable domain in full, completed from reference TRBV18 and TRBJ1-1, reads NAGVMQNPRHLVRRRGQEARLRCSPMKGHSHVYWYRQLPEEGLKFMVYLQKENIIDESGMPKERFSAEFPKEGPSILRIQQVVRGDSAAYFCASSSKAGGTEAFFGQGTRLTVV.

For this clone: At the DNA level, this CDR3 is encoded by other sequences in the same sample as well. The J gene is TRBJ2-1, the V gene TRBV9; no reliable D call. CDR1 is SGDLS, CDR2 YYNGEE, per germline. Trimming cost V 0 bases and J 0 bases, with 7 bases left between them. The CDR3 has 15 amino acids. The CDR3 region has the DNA TGTGCCAGCAGCGTAGTCCCTAGCTCCTACAATGAGCAGTTCTTC. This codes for CASSVVPSSYNEQFF. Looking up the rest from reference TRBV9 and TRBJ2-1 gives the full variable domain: DSGVTQTPKHLITATGQRVTLRCSPRSGDLSVYWYQQSLDQGLQFLIQYYNGEERAKGNILERFSAQQFPDLHSELNLSSLELGDSALYFCASSVVPSSYNEQFFGPGTRLTVL.

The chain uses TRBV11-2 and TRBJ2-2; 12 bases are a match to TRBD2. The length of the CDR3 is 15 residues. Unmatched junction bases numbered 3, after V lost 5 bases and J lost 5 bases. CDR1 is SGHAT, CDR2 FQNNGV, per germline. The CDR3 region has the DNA TGTGCCAGCAGCGTAACTAGCGGGGGGACCGGGGAGCTGTTTTTT. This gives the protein CASSVTSGGTGELFF.

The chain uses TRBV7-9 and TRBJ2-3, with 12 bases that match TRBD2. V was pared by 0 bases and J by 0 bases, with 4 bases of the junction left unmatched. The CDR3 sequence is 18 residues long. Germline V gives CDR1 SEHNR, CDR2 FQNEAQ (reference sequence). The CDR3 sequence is CASSLALAGGRSTDTQYF. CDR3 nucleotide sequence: TGTGCCAGCAGCTTAGCTCTAGCGGGAGGGCGAAGCACAGATACGCAGTATTTT. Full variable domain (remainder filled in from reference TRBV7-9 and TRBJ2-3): DTGVSQNPRHKITKRGQNVTFRCDPISEHNRLYWYRQTLGQGPEFLTYFQNEAQLEKSRLLSDRFSAERPKGSFSTLEIQRTEQGDSAMYLCASSLALAGGRSTDTQYFGPGTRLTVL.

The CDR3 here is CASHAPSRPQHF. CDR3 bases: TGTGCCAGCCACGCCCCGTCGAGGCCCCAGCATTTT. The J gene is TRBJ1-5, the V gene TRBV27, with D uncertain. This CDR3 region has 12 residues. CDR1 and CDR2 from the germline V gene are MNHEY and SMNVEV (reference sequence). V lost 8 bases and J lost 9, with 14 bases in between.

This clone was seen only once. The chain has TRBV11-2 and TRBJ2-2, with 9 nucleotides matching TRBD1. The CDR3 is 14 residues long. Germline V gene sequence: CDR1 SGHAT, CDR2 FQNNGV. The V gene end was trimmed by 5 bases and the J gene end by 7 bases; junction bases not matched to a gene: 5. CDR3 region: CASSAGTGLGELFF. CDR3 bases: TGTGCCAGCAGCGCTGGGACAGGGCTCGGGGAGCTGTTTTTT.

CDR3 bases: TGTGCCATCAGAGAACAACAGGGTCGGAACACTGAAGCTTTCTTT. Translation: CAIREQQGRNTEAFF. The chain is built from TRBV10-3 and TRBJ1-1, with D possibly TRBD1 on 6 matching bases. V was cut by 6 bases and J by 1 base, with 15 bases left in between. The CDR3 consists of 15 residues. Germline V gene sequence: CDR1 ENHRY, CDR2 SYGVKD.

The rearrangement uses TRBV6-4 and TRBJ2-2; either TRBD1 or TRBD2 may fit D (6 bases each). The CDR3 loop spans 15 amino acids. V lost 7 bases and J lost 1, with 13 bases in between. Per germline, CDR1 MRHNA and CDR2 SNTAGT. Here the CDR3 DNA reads TGTGCCAGCAAAGGGGGGCCAAGGAACACCGGGGAGCTGTTTTTT. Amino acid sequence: CASKGGPRNTGELFF.

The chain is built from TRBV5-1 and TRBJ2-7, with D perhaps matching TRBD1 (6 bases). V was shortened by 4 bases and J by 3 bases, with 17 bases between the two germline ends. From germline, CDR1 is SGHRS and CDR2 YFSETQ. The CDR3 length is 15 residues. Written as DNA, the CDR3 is TGCGCCAGCAGCGTCCCAGGGGCTCTTAACTACGAGCAGTACTTC. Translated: CASSVPGALNYEQYF.

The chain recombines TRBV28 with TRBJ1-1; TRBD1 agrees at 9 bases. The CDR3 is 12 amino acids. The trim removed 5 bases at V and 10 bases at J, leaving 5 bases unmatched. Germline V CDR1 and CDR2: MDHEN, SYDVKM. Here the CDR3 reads CASSLEDRGAFF. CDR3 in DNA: TGTGCCAGCAGTCTAGAGGACAGGGGAGCTTTCTTT.

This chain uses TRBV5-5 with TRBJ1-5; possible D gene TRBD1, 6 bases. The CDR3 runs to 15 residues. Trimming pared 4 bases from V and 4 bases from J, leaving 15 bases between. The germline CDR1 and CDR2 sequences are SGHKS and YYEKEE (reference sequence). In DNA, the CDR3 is TGTGCCAGCAGCCTCGACCCGGGGACAAATCAGCCCCAGCATTTT. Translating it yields CASSLDPGTNQPQHF.

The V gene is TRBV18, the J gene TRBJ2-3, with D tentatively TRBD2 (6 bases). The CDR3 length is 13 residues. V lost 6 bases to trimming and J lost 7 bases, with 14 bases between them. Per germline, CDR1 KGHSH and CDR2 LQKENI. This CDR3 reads CASSPEAGNTQYF. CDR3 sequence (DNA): TGTGCCAGCTCGCCGGAGGCGGGAAATACGCAGTATTTT.

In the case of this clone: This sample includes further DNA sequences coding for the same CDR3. CDR3: CASSPTYEQYF. Written as DNA, the CDR3 is TGTGCCAGCAGTCCCACCTACGAGCAGTACTTC. The rearrangement uses TRBV28 and TRBJ2-7; D not certain. Between the trimmed V and J ends, which lost 5 bases and 2 bases, there was a span of 4 bases. CDR1 and CDR2 (germline): MDHEN, SYDVKM. The CDR3 has 11 residues.

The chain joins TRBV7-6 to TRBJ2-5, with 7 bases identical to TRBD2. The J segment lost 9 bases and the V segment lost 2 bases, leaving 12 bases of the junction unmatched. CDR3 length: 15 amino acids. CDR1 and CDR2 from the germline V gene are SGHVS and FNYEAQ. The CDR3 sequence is CASSLRLAEPGAQYF. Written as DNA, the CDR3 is TGTGCCAGCAGCTTAAGGCTAGCGGAGCCCGGGGCCCAGTACTTC. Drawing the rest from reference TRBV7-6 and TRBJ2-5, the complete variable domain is GAGVSQSPRYKVTKRGQDVALRCDPISGHVSLYWYRQALGQGPEFLTYFNYEAQQDKSGLPNDRFSAERPEGSISTLTIQRTEQRDSAMYRCASSLRLAEPGAQYFGPGTRLLVL.

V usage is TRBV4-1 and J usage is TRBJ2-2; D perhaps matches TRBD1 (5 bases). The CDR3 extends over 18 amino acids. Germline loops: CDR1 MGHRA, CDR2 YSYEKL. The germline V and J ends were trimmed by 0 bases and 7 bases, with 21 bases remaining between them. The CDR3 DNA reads TGCGCCAGCAGCCAAGATCCCGCTAGTAGGGGCTTCGGCGGGGAGCTGTTTTTT. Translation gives CASSQDPASRGFGGELFF.

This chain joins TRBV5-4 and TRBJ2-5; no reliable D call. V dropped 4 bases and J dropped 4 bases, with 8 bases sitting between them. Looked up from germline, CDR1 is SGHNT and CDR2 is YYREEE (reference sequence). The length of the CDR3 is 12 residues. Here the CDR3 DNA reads TGTGCCAGCAGCCCACGGCGAGAGACCCAGTACTTC. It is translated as CASSPRRETQYF.

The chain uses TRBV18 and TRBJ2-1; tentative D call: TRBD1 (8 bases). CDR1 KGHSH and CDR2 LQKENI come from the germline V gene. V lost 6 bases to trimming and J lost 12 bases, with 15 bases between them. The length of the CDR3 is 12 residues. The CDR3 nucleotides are TGTGCCAGCTCGTCGAACAGGGGGGGGCAGTTCTTC. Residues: CASSSNRGGQFF.